This T cell receptor beta chain was captured in a study of T-cell reconstitution after alpha-beta-depleted transplantation in children. V was clipped by 5 bases and J by 4 bases; unmatched bases: 3. The CDR3 is made up of 13 amino acids. The sample holds many counts of this clonotype. Its antigen is undetermined. It was with unique molecular identifiers that the TCRbeta library was prepared. TCRdb independently ran MiXCR on the PCR reads; one entry per CDR3 protein. The table has just over 950,000 distinct CDR3 sequences, roughly 29% seen once. Notes on the study in general: Most T-cell counts and diversity one year after the transplant came from T cells that were newly produced. Expanded graft clones, several hundred of them, were reportedly the source of alpha-beta T cells about two months after transplant. Day-60 TCRbeta diversity that was high in some patients was derived from surviving recipient T cells and thymic progenitors.

Sequenced material: PBMCs, mostly from graft donor cells, taken 360 days after TCRalphabeta/CD19-depleted stem cell transplant. V usage is TRBV12-3 or TRBV12-4 and J usage is TRBJ2-3; 7 bases are a match to TRBD1. The sequence was obtained from a boy in the first two years of life who had a stem cell transplant for SCID, so the T cells may come from the graft donor. The CDR3 sequence: CASSNRGADTQYF. CDR3 sequence (DNA): TGTGCCAGCAGTAACAGGGGCGCAGATACGCAGTATTTT.